A single sample gave rise to the 19 T cell receptor beta chains below, sequenced in a study of blood T cell repertoires in COVID-19. Sequenced by immunoSEQ multiplex PCR; TCRdb stores in-frame clones only, minus some. This table has 130,000 to 150,000 clones, roughly 85% appearing once. Sequencing was carried out using peripheral blood. The receptors shown here come from a man aged 55 to 70 with acute or convalescent COVID-19.

The gene calls are TRBV2 and TRBJ1-6; D uncertain. Trimming removed 9 bases from V and 11 bases from J, with 17 bases in between. Germline assignment: CDR1 SNHLY and CDR2 FYNNEI. The length of the CDR3 is 13 residues. The CDR3 DNA follows: TGTGCCAGTACCGGGTCCCCTTCTCCACCCCTCCACTTT. Translated, it gives CASTGSPSPPLHF.

V is TRBV6-1 and J is TRBJ1-2; the D is unclear. CDR3 length: 13 residues. The germline V gene has CDR1 MNHNS and CDR2 SASEGT. V was cut by 2 bases and J by 8 bases, with 12 bases left in between. For the CDR3, the DNA is TGTGCCAGCAGTGAACGTGGGCTGAAGGGCTACACCTTC. This sequence encodes CASSERGLKGYTF.

This chain joins TRBV7-9 and TRBJ2-5; possible D gene TRBD2, 5 bases. Germline loops: CDR1 SEHNR, CDR2 FQNEAQ (reference sequence). The CDR3 is made up of 15 amino acids. Trimming took off 0 bases at V and 1 base at J, with 9 bases between the two ends. The CDR3 here is CASSLAAAFQETQYF. The DNA of the CDR3 is TGTGCCAGCAGCTTAGCAGCGGCTTTCCAAGAGACCCAGTACTTC.

This chain uses TRBV4-2 with TRBJ1-2, with a tentative D call TRBD1 (5 bases). This CDR3 is 18 amino acids long. V lost 0 bases, J lost 3 bases, and 20 bases lay in between. The V gene's germline CDR1 is LGHNA and CDR2 YNFKEQ. Here the CDR3 reads CASSQDPPGVGRDYGYTF. The CDR3 DNA reads as TGTGCCAGCAGCCAAGATCCCCCGGGGGTCGGGCGGGACTATGGCTACACCTTC.

CDR3 nucleotide sequence: TGCAGCGTTGAACAGGGCCGCTACGAGCAGTACTTC. It encodes CSVEQGRYEQYF. The J gene is TRBJ2-7, the V gene TRBV29-1; TRBD1 is a possible D gene (5 bases). Germline V gene data show CDR1 as SQVTM and CDR2 as ANQGSEA. The V gene lost 2 bases and the J gene lost 3 bases, with 8 bases spanning the gap. This CDR3 contains 12 residues.

The chain employs TRBV5-6 and TRBJ2-7; 9 nucleotides align to TRBD2. The CDR3 loop spans 14 amino acids. CDR1 and CDR2 from the germline V gene are SGHDT and YYEEEE. The V and J ends lost 4 bases and 1 base, in that order; junction bases with no gene match: 3. The CDR3 DNA follows: TGTGCCAGCAGCCGGACTAGCGTTTCCTACGAGCAGTACTTC. Residues: CASSRTSVSYEQYF.

This chain joins TRBV12-3 or TRBV12-4 and TRBJ2-5; maybe TRBD2 (5 bases). The CDR3 sequence is 13 residues long. V was pared by 3 bases and J by 5 bases, with 10 bases between. The CDR3 DNA reads as TGTGCCAGCAGTTTCCCGGACTCGGAGACCCAGTACTTC. The encoded protein is CASSFPDSETQYF.

This clone has just a few counts. This rearrangement joins TRBV30 to TRBJ2-5; TRBD2 agrees at 8 bases. Trimming took 7 bases from V and 0 from J; bases not matched to a gene: 7. Germline loops: CDR1 GTSNPN, CDR2 SVGIG (reference sequence). The CDR3 runs to 14 residues. CDR3: CASSPGGYQETQYF. Here the CDR3 DNA reads TGTGCCTCCTCCCCGGGGGGGTACCAAGAGACCCAGTACTTC.

The rearrangement links TRBV21-1 to TRBJ1-6; TRBD1 is the table's D call, not checked against the DNA. TRBV21-1 is a pseudogene segment. The CDR3 runs 19 residues. The CDR3: CASSKEIPGQVGDNSPLHF. DNA for the CDR3: TGTGCCAGCAGCAAAGAAATTCCGGGACAGGTAGGAGATAATTCACCCCTCCACTTT.

CDR3 coding DNA: TGTGCCAGCAGCTTAGCCGGGACAGTATCCTACGAGCAGTACTTC. It is translated as CASSLAGTVSYEQYF. The chain combines TRBV11-2 with TRBJ2-7; 7 nucleotides line up with TRBD1. Germline CDR1 reads SGHAT; CDR2 reads FQNNGV. The CDR3 length is 15 residues. Trimming removed 1 base from V and 1 base from J; junction bases left unmatched: 4. Using reference TRBV11-2 and TRBJ2-7 for the parts outside the CDR3, the full variable domain is EAGVAQSPRYKIIEKRQSVAFWCNPISGHATLYWYQQILGQGPKLLIQFQNNGVVDDSQLPKDRFSAERLKGVDSTLKIQPAKLEDSAVYLCASSLAGTVSYEQYFGPGTRLTVT.

V is TRBV12-3 or TRBV12-4 and J is TRBJ2-2; D not certain. CDR3 length equals 13 residues. The V end was cut by 7 bases, the J end by 4 bases, with 10 bases between. The CDR3 coding sequence is TGTGCCAGCACCCCTTCCTTCACCGGGGAGCTGTTTTTT. Protein product: CASTPSFTGELFF.

This clone was detected a few times. The CDR3 DNA sequence: TGTGCCAGCAGCTTCCTAGAGACCCAGTACTTC. Encoded protein: CASSFLETQYF. The V and J genes are TRBV7-2 and TRBJ2-5; no firm D call. The V gene lost 3 bases and the J gene lost 4 bases, with 3 bases spanning the gap. Germline V gene lookup returns CDR1 SGHTA and CDR2 FQGNSA. There are 11 residues in the CDR3.

The chain recombines TRBV4-3 with TRBJ2-1, with D tentatively TRBD2 (6 bases). Trimming stripped 0 bases from V and 12 bases from J, with 21 bases between. CDR3 length: 16 residues. Germline V gene lookup returns CDR1 LGHNA and CDR2 YSLEER. The CDR3, as DNA: TGCGCCAGCAGCCAAGATCTCGGGACTGCTCTATGGTCGCAGTTCTTC. This encodes CASSQDLGTALWSQFF.

CDR3 sequence reads: CASSPRRADQPQHF. DNA for the CDR3: TGTGCCAGCAGCCCCCGGAGGGCGGATCAGCCCCAGCATTTT. The genes are TRBV28 and TRBJ1-5; no clear D gene. The length of the CDR3 is 14 residues. Per the germline V gene, CDR1 is MDHEN and CDR2 is SYDVKM. Trimming took off 6 bases at V and 5 bases at J, with 14 bases between the two ends.

The chain couples TRBV5-8 to TRBJ2-5; 9 nucleotides agree with TRBD1. CDR1 is SGHTS and CDR2 is YDEGEE in the germline V gene. The CDR3 runs 15 residues. V lost 2 bases to trimming and J lost 5 bases; unmatched junction nucleotides: 7. The CDR3 loop is CASSFPGQGLETQYF. CDR3 in DNA: TGTGCCAGCAGCTTTCCGGGACAGGGACTTGAGACCCAGTACTTC.

This clone was picked up one time. This same CDR3 is encoded by further DNA sequences in the sample. The chain recombines TRBV6-5 with TRBJ2-1; 10 positions match TRBD2. Germline assignment: CDR1 MNHEY and CDR2 SVGAGI. This CDR3 is built from 15 residues. The J segment lost 1 base and the V segment lost 8 bases, leaving 5 bases of the junction unmatched. CDR3 nucleotide sequence: TGTGCCAGCTCCCTAGCGGGGGTATCCTACAATGAGCAGTTCTTC. Translation: CASSLAGVSYNEQFF.

This clone was counted only a few times. The chain combines TRBV2 with TRBJ1-5; D remains unclear. CDR3 length: 13 amino acids. CDR1 and CDR2 from the germline V gene are SNHLY and FYNNEI. V was trimmed by 9 bases and J by 1 base, leaving 10 bases between them. In DNA form, the CDR3 reads TGTGCCAGTCCCGGTGTAAGCAATCAGCCCCAGCATTTT. It yields the protein CASPGVSNQPQHF.

The CDR3 reads CASSLGLLGGYTF. CDR3 coding DNA: TGTGCCAGCAGCTTAGGTTTACTCGGTGGCTACACCTTC. This rearrangement joins TRBV7-2 to TRBJ1-2; D is undetermined. Looked up from germline, CDR1 is SGHTA and CDR2 is FQGNSA. With 1 base removed from V and 7 bases from J, the gap between germline ends came to 10 bases. CDR3 size: 13 residues. Full variable domain (rest looked up from reference TRBV7-2 and TRBJ1-2): GAGVSQSPSNKVTEKGKDVELRCDPISGHTALYWYRQSLGQGLEFLIYFQGNSAPDKSGLPSDRFSAERTGGSVSTLTIQRTQQEDSAVYLCASSLGLLGGYTFGSGTRLTVV.

The rearrangement uses TRBV6-5 and TRBJ2-2; possible D gene TRBD2, 7 bases. V was clipped by 6 bases and J by 7 bases, with 18 bases between them. This CDR3 has 15 amino acids. Germline lookup yields CDR1 MNHEY and CDR2 SVGAGI. The CDR3 DNA follows: TGTGCCAGCAGCTCCCGCGGGGGCGCCGGCGGGGAGCTGTTTTTT. It encodes CASSSRGGAGGELFF.